This entry features one T cell receptor (beta chain) sequence. Its target is unknown. The sample is drawn from a study of CD8+CD57+ T cells in acquired aplastic anemia. V was pared by 6 bases and J by 3 bases, with 11 bases of the junction left unmatched. The CDR3 totals 14 residues. The germline V gene encodes CDR1 SQVTM and CDR2 ANQGSEA. Points from the study as a whole: Patients and controls had in common some 30 CD8+ CDR3 sequences.

Template material for TCR beta VDJ and CDR3 profiling consisted of genomic DNA. TCRdb itself ran the reads through MiXCR, one entry per CDR3 protein. The profile shows more than 150,000 distinct CDR3 sequences, 48% of them singletons. In patients chosen for sequencing, flow cytometry had shown CD8+CD57+ cell expansion. This clonotype was obtained from a human donor with aplastic anemia. Sample: sorted CD4+, CD8+, or CD8+CD57+ T cells (not recorded which) from PBMCs. This chain links TRBV29-1 with TRBJ2-7; 7 bases fit TRBD1. The CDR3 here is CSVDPGQRNYEQYF. The CDR3 DNA follows: TGCAGCGTCGACCCGGGACAGAGAAACTACGAGCAGTACTTC.